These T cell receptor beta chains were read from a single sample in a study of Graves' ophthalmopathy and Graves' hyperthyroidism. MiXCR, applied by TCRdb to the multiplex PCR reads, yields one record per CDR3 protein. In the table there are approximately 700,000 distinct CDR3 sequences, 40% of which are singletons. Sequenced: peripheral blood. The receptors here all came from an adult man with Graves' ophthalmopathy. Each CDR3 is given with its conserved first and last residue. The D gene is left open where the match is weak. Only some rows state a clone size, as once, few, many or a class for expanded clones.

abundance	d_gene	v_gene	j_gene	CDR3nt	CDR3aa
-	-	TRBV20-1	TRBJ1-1	TGCAGTGCTAGATGGGGGTTGAACACTGAAGCTTTCTTT	CSARWGLNTEAFF
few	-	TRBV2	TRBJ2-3	TGTGCCAGCACCCCAGATGGATCAGATACGCAGTATTTT	CASTPDGSDTQYF
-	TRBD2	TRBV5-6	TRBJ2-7	TGTGCCAGCAGCCTGGCCGGGGGGGTACTACAGACCTACGAGCAGTACTTC	CASSLAGGVLQTYEQYF
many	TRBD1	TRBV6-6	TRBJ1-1	TGTGCCAGCAGTTACGCAGGGGGCGACACTGAAGCTTTCTTT	CASSYAGGDTEAFF
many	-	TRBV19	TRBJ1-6	TGTGCCAGTAGTAATTGGGTCGTCAGTGATAATTCACCCCTCCACTTT	CASSNWVVSDNSPLHF
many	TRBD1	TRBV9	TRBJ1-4	TGTGCCAGCGGGACAGGGAATAATGAAAAACTGTTTTTT	CASGTGNNEKLFF
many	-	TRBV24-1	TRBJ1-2	TGTGCCACCAGTGGTCTCAATACAGGATCCTATGGCTACACCTTC	CATSGLNTGSYGYTF
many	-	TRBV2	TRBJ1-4	TGTGCCAGCAGTGAATGGTTTGGGAATAATGAAAAACTGTTTTTT	CASSEWFGNNEKLFF
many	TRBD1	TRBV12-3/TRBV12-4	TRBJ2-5	TGTGCCAGCAGTCCGGGACAGGGAGTAGAGACCCAGTACTTC	CASSPGQGVETQYF
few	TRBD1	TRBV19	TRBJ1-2	TGTGCCAGTGCGACAGGGAGAAATGGCTACACCTTC	CASATGRNGYTF
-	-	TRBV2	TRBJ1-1	TGTGCCAGCATGTGGGGGTCGGGTGAAGCTTTCTTT	CASMWGSGEAFF
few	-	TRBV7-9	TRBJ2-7	TGTGCCAGCAGCTTAAATGTGGACTTCGGCTCCTACGAGCAGTACTTC	CASSLNVDFGSYEQYF
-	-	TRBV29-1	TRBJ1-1	TGCAGCGTAGTGTCGGTAAAGGGGACTGAAGCTTTCTTT	CSVVSVKGTEAFF
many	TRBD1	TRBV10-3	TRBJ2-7	TGTGCCTCCCAGGGGGCTAGCGATTACGAGCAGTACTTC	CASQGASDYEQYF
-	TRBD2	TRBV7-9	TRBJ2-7	TGTGCCAGCAGTTCCACGACTAGCGGGGGGACTGGGGAGCAGTACTTC	CASSSTTSGGTGEQYF
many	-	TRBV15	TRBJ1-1	TGTGCCACCAGCAGAGATTCGTTGGCAGGGTTGGCTTTCTTT	CATSRDSLAGLAFF
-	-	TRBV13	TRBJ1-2	TGTGCCAGCAGCGAGTGGGACGGTCTCTATGGCTACACCTTC	CASSEWDGLYGYTF
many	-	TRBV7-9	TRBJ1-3	TGTGCCAGCAGCTTAGTGATGAACACCATATATTTT	CASSLVMNTIYF
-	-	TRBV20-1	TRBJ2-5	TGCAGTGCGGGGACTCCGCGGGCCCAGTACTTC	CSAGTPRAQYF
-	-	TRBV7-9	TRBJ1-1	TGTGCCAGCAGCTTGGGTTCGGGGGTGCCCACTGAAGCTTTCTTT	CASSLGSGVPTEAFF
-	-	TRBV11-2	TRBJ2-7	TGTGCCAGCAGCCCCGCGGGATCCCTCTTTGAGCAGTACTTC	CASSPAGSLFEQYF
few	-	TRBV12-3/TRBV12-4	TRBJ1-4	TGTGCCAGCAGGAACGGCCTCCGAAATGAAAAACTGTTTTTT	CASRNGLRNEKLFF
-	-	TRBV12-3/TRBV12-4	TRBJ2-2	TGTGCCAGCAGTCCCAATACAAAGACCGGGGAGCTGTTTTTT	CASSPNTKTGELFF
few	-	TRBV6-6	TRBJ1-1	TGTGCCAGCAGTTTAGCGAGTTTTGCTTTCTTT	CASSLASFAFF
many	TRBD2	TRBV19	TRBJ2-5	TGTGCCAGTAGTATCGGCGGGGGAGAGACCCAGTACTTC	CASSIGGGETQYF
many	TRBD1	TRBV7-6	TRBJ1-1	TGTGCCAGCAGCTTCGGACAGGGAATGAACACTGAAGCTTTCTTT	CASSFGQGMNTEAFF
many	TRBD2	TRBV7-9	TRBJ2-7	TGTGCCAGCAGCTTGTCGCGGGAGTCCTACGAGCAGTACTTC	CASSLSRESYEQYF
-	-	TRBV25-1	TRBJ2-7	TGTGCCAGCAGCAGCGCAGGGTTATCCTACGAGCAGTACTTC	CASSSAGLSYEQYF
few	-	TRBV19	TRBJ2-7	TGTGCCAGTAGTGCCCGGAGTAGCGGATACTCCTACGAGCAGTACTTC	CASSARSSGYSYEQYF
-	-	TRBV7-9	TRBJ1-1	TGTGCCAGCAGCTTAGGCGGGATGGGCCACACTGAACCTTTCTTT	CASSLGGMGHTEPFF
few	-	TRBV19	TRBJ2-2	TGTGCCAGTAGAGCGGGACAGAGCACCGGGGAGCTGTTTTTT	CASRAGQSTGELFF
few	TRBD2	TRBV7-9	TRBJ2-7	TGTGCCAGCAGCCAAGTGGTCGCTAGCGGGAGCTACGAGCAGTACTTC	CASSQVVASGSYEQYF
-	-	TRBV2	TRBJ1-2	TGTGCCAGCGTCCCAGGGGTAGTGGGCCATGGCTACACCTTC	CASVPGVVGHGYTF
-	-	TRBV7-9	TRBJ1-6	TGTGCCAGCAGCTTAGGGTTAGATTCACCCCTCCACTTT	CASSLGLDSPLHF
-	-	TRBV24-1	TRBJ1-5	TGTGCCACCAGTGACCCCGGCAGTGAGCACAAAGAGACCCAGCATTTT	CATSDPGSEHKETQHF
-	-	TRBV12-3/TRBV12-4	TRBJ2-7	TGTGCCAGCAGTCCCGGGCAGCCCTACTACGAGCAGTACTTC	CASSPGQPYYEQYF
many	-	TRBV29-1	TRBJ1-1	TGCAGCGTTATTACAGGGAGGGACACTGAAGCTTTCTTT	CSVITGRDTEAFF
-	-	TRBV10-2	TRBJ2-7	TGCGCCAGCAGTGAGTCACAGGGTCTCAATGAGCAGTACTTC	CASSESQGLNEQYF
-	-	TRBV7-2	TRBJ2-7	TGTGCCAGCACCCGAAGGGGCTTTAGGGTCCCCGCCTACGAGCAGTACTTC	CASTRRGFRVPAYEQYF
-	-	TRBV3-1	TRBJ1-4	TGTGCCAGCAGCCAAAACATAGCAACTAATGAAAAACTGTTTTTT	CASSQNIATNEKLFF
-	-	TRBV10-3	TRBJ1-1	TGTGCCATCAGTGAGTCGCAGGGTCCCGACACTGAAGCTTTCTTT	CAISESQGPDTEAFF
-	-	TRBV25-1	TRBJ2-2	TGTGCTAGCGGCAGCGACACTACGTTCACCGGGGAGCTGTTTTTT	CASGSDTTFTGELFF
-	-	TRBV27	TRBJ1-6	TGTGCCAGCAACGTGGCTAATTCACCCCTCCACTTT	CASNVANSPLHF
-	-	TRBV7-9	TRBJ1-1	TGTGCCAGCAGCTCAGATGCAGGGGTTGGCACTGAAGCTTTCTTT	CASSSDAGVGTEAFF
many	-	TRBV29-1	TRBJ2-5	TGCAGCGTTGCAGGTCGCGGAAAAGAGACCCAGTACTTC	CSVAGRGKETQYF
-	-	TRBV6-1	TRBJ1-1	TGTGCCAGCATTTTACAGGGTTCTGAAGCTTTCTTT	CASILQGSEAFF
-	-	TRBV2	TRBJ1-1	TGTGCCAGCAGGGAGGGGGATGAGCAGTTCTTT	CASREGDEQFF
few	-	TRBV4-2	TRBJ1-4	TGTGCCAGCAGCCAAGATCCTGAAAAACTGTTTTTT	CASSQDPEKLFF
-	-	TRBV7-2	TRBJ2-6	TGTGCCAGCAGCTTACGGGGGAGATTCTCTGGGGCCAACGTCCTGACTTTC	CASSLRGRFSGANVLTF
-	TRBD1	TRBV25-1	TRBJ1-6	TGTGCCAGCAGTGCTAGATTGGGACAGTCAAATTCACCCCTCCACTTT	CASSARLGQSNSPLHF
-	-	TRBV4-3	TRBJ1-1	TGCGCCAGCAGCCCGAACAGTAAAGGCACTGAAGCTTTCTTT	CASSPNSKGTEAFF
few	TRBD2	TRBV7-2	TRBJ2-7	TGTGCCAGCAGGACCGCGGGGGGGAGCTCCTACGAGCAGTACTTC	CASRTAGGSSYEQYF
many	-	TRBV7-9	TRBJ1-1	TGTGCCAGCAGCTTAAACACTGAAGCTTTCTTT	CASSLNTEAFF
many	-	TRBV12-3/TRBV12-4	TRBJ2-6	TGTGCCAGCACCAAGGGGGGGGACGGGGCCAACGTCCTGACTTTC	CASTKGGDGANVLTF
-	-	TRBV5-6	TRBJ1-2	TGTGCCAGCAGCTCGGGCCTGGGCAAGGGTGAATATGGCTACACCTTC	CASSSGLGKGEYGYTF
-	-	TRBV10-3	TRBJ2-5	TGTGCCATCAGTGAAGGCCTCCGGGGAGAGACCCAGTACTTC	CAISEGLRGETQYF
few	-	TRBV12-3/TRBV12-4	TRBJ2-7	TGTGCCAGCAGTTTAGGGTCTAGCGTGAACGAGCAGTACTTC	CASSLGSSVNEQYF
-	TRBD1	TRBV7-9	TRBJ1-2	TGTGCCAGCAGCCCCAGGACAGGGGGCAGCTATGGCTACACCTTC	CASSPRTGGSYGYTF
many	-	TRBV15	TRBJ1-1	TGTGCCACCAGCAGAGATCCCGGGGCTGAAGCTTTCTTT	CATSRDPGAEAFF